In its sample, the clone carrying this TCR beta chain was seen once. These data belong to a study of cytotoxic CD8 clonotypes in ibrutinib-treated CLL. Study-wide context: Patients gave response samples after a median approximately eleven months of treatment, range 6 to 36. Productive templates per sample averaged approximately 250,000; productive rearrangements, 94,082.

The CDR3 covers 15 residues. Profiled with immunoSEQ multiplex PCR; TCRdb holds only in-frame clones, not every one. The table lists roughly 130,000 clones, roughly 83% of them singletons. Genomic DNA for TCR beta libraries, roughly 2 micrograms, came from cryopreserved PBMCs. The rearrangement joins TRBV21-1 to TRBJ1-3; the table calls TRBD1, which could not be checked here. TRBV21-1 is an annotated pseudogene. The clonotype comes from a human donor with chronic lymphocytic leukemia. Source: PBMCs, taken after 12 months of ibrutinib treatment. CDR3 DNA sequence: TGTGCCAGCAGCCCCTGGCAGGGGGCTGGAAACACCATATATTTT. As protein: CASSPWQGAGNTIYF.